The sequence of this TCR beta chain was determined in a study of technical replicates of blood from several donors. Libraries were prepared by immunoSEQ multiplex PCR; TCRdb keeps only in-frame clonotypes and omits some of them. The sample records 70,000 to 95,000 clones, 75% to 95% being singletons. What was sequenced was T cells isolated from PBMCs. The receptor comes from a human donor in good health. Some clones in this sample may be carry-over from other donors' samples.

The CDR3 nucleotides are TGTGCCAGCAGCGTAGCTGGGGCGGATACGCAGTATTTT. Protein product: CASSVAGADTQYF. V and J are TRBV9 and TRBJ2-3, with D tentatively TRBD1 (5 bases). CDR3 size: 13 residues. Germline CDR1 is SGDLS and CDR2 is YYNGEE. Trimming took 0 bases from V and 6 from J, leaving 8 bases between them.